Sequencing of this TCR beta chain was carried out in a study of shared clonotypes between healthy human individuals. This CDR3 spans 15 amino acids. V lost 6 bases and J 3 bases, leaving 18 bases between the germline ends. Germline assignment: CDR1 LNHDA and CDR2 SQIVND (reference sequence). Donors had no recently reported acute infections or vaccinations and were HIV-negative. Produced via immunoSEQ multiplex PCR; TCRdb's table is partial and in-frame only. The profile shows some 660,000 clones, approximately 73% of them singletons. Study findings and constraints: It was observed that 5% to 6% of naive CD4 clonotypes were shared across a handful of donors.

With respect to this clone: Its antigen is unidentified.

The clonotype originates from a woman between 25 and 40 years old in good health. This chain uses TRBV19 with TRBJ2-7; weak D call: TRBD1 (5 bases). The material sequenced was memory CD4+ T cells sorted from blood. Indicated subset: CD45RA-negative fraction. CDR3 sequence reads: CASRHYHQGVYEQYF. In DNA form, the CDR3 reads TGTGCCAGTAGGCATTACCATCAGGGCGTCTACGAGCAGTACTTC.